The rows below give T cell receptor beta chains drawn from one sample of a study of blood T cell repertoires in COVID-19. Profiled with immunoSEQ multiplex PCR; TCRdb holds only in-frame clones, not every one. The sample records roughly 380,000 clones, more than 65% being singletons. The sample comprised peripheral blood. The receptor source for this set is a human donor with acute or convalescent COVID-19. The donor label of this sample is uncertain. Both conserved end residues are trimmed from each CDR3.

>TRBV10-2|TRBJ2-1
ASSRDYNEQF
>TRBV5-1|TRBJ1-3
ASSFIPGQGGAGNTIY
>TRBV18|TRBJ1-5
ASSTGQIPGEPQH
>TRBV9|TRBJ2-1
ASSVVGLAGEGYNEQF
>TRBV18|TRBJ2-7
ASSPRVTGTDEQY
>TRBV2|TRBJ2-1
ASLGGRLTTYNEQF
>TRBV19|TRBJ2-7
ASSPTQGYEQY
>TRBV4-2|TRBJ2-5
ASSQVGGSRETQY
>TRBV5-8|TRBJ1-2
ASSLIPQGYGYT
>TRBV6-2/TRBV6-3|TRBJ2-7
ASSLVGAYEQY
>TRBV30|TRBJ1-2
AWSRQAVYGYT
>TRBV6-6|TRBJ1-2
ASSYSIGGVDGYT
>TRBV11-2|TRBJ1-5
ASSLGRGHQPQH
>TRBV3-1/TRBV3-2|TRBJ1-4
ASSPDPRMAYGLEKLF
>TRBV7-2|TRBJ1-2
ASSSTRRQAASGYT
>TRBV2|TRBJ2-2
ASSGVRSGELF
>TRBV11-1|TRBJ1-1
ASSLNRRRVTEAF
>TRBV6-5|TRBJ1-2
ASSPGAAGYT
>TRBV7-2|TRBJ2-3
ASSRGLADHTQY
>TRBV30|TRBJ2-7
ALRFGTVYEQY
>TRBV11-2|TRBJ2-5
ASSPSTGETQY
>TRBV10-2|TRBJ2-7
ASSENRDYFHEQY
>TRBV4-1|TRBJ2-1
ASSQHGTGIGNEQF
>TRBV19|TRBJ2-1
ASSSFYNEQF
>TRBV4-1|TRBJ2-2
ASSPVFGGELF
>TRBV2|TRBJ1-1
LSLGGPEAF
>TRBV7-9|TRBJ2-3
ASSFTTADTQY
>TRBV15|TRBJ2-3
ATSRDPRTDTQY
>TRBV5-1|TRBJ2-5
ASSLIGTRRIQETQY
>TRBV4-1|TRBJ1-1
ASSRAAGARMNTEAF
>TRBV5-1|TRBJ1-1
ASSFQAGQNTEAF
>TRBV25-1|TRBJ1-2
ASSKTGLNSGYT
>TRBV5-1|TRBJ2-7
ASSLDGTAYEQY
>TRBV27|TRBJ1-1
ASSLGRDTEAF
>TRBV28|TRBJ1-2
ASSVGLNYGYT
>TRBV6-1|TRBJ2-5
ASSEARGGYQETQY
>TRBV19|TRBJ1-6
ASKGRTGVYNSPLH
>TRBV5-1|TRBJ1-1
ASRHFIGGSNTEAF
>TRBV28|TRBJ1-1
ASGSQGWDTEAF
>TRBV2|TRBJ2-7
ASSTSGTYEQY
>TRBV7-2|TRBJ1-1
ASSLGGLKTGAF